Listed below are T cell receptor beta chains from one sample, sequenced in a study of CD8 T cells in ankylosing spondylitis. TCRdb recomputed calls from the 5' RACE reads with MiXCR, one row per CDR3 protein. The repertoire has over 100,000 distinct CDR3 sequences, roughly 11% of them found once; the top ten carry roughly 4%. Sample: blood, either unsorted or a sorted T cell fraction (not recorded which). These receptors originate from a female donor with ankylosing spondylitis or in good health (not recorded which). Each CDR3 is given without its conserved first and last residue.

v_gene,j_gene,CDR3aa
TRBV7-9,TRBJ2-1,ASSPAGGEQF
TRBV29-1,TRBJ1-2,SVEEQGNGYT
TRBV5-1,TRBJ2-1,ASSTGAANSNEQF
TRBV7-9,TRBJ1-6,ASSLAHNSPLH
TRBV20-1,TRBJ1-1,SASPGTEAF
TRBV4-2,TRBJ1-4,ASSQAKPGPGQLF
TRBV12-3/TRBV12-4,TRBJ2-5,ASSFWSGETQY
TRBV7-2,TRBJ2-2,ASSLMGQGVTGELF
TRBV18,TRBJ2-7,ASSPVRDRTYEQY
TRBV12-3/TRBV12-4,TRBJ2-2,ASSLAPPAGELF
TRBV20-1,TRBJ1-2,SARDDRSMRYT
TRBV7-2,TRBJ2-1,ASSLGGAGSYNEQF
TRBV5-1,TRBJ2-3,ASSQHSGYTDTQY
TRBV20-1,TRBJ2-3,SAGAGGKDTQY
TRBV5-1,TRBJ1-6,ASSPYTGGESPLH
TRBV5-1,TRBJ2-1,GSNPPLAGTNNEQF
TRBV28,TRBJ1-2,ASASQGGPYGYT
TRBV6-5,TRBJ1-4,ASRLQRGSTTNEKLF
TRBV3-1,TRBJ1-5,ASSREDQPQH
TRBV5-1,TRBJ1-3,ASSLGTGGNTIY
TRBV12-3/TRBV12-4,TRBJ1-1,ASSFGEGQEAF
TRBV7-2,TRBJ2-3,ASSLATGSTDTQY
TRBV12-3/TRBV12-4,TRBJ2-7,ASSFTGYEQY
TRBV2,TRBJ1-2,ASSDYEHGYT
TRBV12-3/TRBV12-4,TRBJ1-1,ASTRGVWVTEAF
TRBV5-1,TRBJ2-7,ASSSGTGGLEQY
TRBV5-1,TRBJ2-3,ASSLTLAGGLSTDTQY
TRBV20-1,TRBJ2-3,SARRSGRDTDTQY